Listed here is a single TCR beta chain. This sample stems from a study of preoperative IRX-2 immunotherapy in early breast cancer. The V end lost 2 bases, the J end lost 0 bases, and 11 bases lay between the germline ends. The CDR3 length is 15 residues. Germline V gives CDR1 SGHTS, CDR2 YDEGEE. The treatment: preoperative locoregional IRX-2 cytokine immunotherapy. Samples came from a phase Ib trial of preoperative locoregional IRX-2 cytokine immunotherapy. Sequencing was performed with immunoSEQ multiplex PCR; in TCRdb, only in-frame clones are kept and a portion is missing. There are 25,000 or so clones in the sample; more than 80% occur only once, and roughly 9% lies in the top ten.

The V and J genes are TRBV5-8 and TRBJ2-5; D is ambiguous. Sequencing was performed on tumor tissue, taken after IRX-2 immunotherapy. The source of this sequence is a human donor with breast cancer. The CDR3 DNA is TGTGCCAGCAGCTTAATCCGGCTCGACCAAGAGACCCAGTACTTC. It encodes CASSLIRLDQETQYF.